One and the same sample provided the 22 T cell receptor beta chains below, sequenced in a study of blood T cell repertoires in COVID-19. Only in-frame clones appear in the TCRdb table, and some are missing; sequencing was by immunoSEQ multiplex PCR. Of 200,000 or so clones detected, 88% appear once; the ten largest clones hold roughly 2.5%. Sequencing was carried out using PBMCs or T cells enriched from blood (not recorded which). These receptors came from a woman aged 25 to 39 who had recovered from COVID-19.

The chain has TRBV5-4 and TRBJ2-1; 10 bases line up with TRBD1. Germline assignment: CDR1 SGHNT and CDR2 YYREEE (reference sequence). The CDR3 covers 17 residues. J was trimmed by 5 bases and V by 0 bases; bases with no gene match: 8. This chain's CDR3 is CASSLDLWDRGHNEQFF. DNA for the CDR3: TGTGCCAGCAGCTTGGATCTGTGGGACAGGGGTCACAATGAGCAGTTCTTC.

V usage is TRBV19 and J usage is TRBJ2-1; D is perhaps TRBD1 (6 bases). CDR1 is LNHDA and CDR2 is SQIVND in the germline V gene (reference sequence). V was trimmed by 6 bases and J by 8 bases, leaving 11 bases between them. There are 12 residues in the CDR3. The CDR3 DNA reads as TGTGCCAGTAGGAGTCCAGGGGATGAGCAGTTCTTC. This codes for CASRSPGDEQFF.

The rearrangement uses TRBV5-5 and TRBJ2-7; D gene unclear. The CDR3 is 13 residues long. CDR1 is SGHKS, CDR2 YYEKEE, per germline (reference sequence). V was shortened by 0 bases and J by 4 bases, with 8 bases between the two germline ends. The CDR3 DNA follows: TGTGCCAGCAGCTTGGGTGTCGGGTACGAGCAGTACTTC. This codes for CASSLGVGYEQYF.

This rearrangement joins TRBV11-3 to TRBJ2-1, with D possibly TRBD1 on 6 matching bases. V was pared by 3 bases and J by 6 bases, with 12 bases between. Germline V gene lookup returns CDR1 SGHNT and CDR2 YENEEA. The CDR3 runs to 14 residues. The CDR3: CASSFGQLGNEQFF. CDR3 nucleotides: TGTGCCAGCAGCTTCGGACAGTTGGGCAATGAGCAGTTCTTC.

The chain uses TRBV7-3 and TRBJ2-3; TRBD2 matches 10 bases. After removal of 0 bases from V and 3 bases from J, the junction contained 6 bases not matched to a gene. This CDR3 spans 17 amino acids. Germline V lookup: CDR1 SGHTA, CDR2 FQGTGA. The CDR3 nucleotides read TGTGCCAGCAGCTTAACGGTTCTAGCGGGGGCAACAGATACGCAGTATTTT. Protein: CASSLTVLAGATDTQYF.

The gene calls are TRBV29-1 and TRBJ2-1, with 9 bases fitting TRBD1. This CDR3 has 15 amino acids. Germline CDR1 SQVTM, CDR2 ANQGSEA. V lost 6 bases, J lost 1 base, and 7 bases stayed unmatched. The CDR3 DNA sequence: TGCAGCGTCGTACCCGGGACAGGGTCCTACAATGAGCAGTTCTTC. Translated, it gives CSVVPGTGSYNEQFF.

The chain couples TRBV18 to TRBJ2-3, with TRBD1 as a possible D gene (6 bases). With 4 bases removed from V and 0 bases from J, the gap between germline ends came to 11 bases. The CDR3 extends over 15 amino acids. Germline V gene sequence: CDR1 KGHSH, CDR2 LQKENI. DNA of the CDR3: TGTGCCAGCTCACGGGGGCGGGCTAGCACAGATACGCAGTATTTT. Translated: CASSRGRASTDTQYF.

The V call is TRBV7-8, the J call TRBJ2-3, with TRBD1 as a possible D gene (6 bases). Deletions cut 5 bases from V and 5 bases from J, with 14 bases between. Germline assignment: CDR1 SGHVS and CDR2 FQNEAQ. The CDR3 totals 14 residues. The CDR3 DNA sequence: TGTGCCAGCAGCAGGGACACCGTGGGAGATACGCAGTATTTT. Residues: CASSRDTVGDTQYF.

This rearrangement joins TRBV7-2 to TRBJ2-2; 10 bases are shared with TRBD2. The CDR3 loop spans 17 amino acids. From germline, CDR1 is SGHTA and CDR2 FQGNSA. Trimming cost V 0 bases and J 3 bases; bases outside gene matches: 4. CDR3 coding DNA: TGTGCCAGCAGCTTAGCCCTCCTAGCGGGAGACACCGGGGAGCTGTTTTTT. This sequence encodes CASSLALLAGDTGELFF.

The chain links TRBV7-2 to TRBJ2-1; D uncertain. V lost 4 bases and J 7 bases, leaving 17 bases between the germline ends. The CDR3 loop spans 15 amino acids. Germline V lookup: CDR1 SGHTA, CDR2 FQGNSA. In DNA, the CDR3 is TGTGCCAGCAGCTCGATACCCAGGTCAAGGAATGAGCAGTTCTTC. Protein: CASSSIPRSRNEQFF.

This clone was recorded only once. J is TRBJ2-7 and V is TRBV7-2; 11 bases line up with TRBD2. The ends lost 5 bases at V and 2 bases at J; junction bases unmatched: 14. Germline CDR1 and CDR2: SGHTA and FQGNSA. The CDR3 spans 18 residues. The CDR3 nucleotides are TGTGCCAGCAGCCGTCAGACTTCACTAGCGGGGGACACCTACGAGCAGTACTTC. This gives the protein CASSRQTSLAGDTYEQYF.

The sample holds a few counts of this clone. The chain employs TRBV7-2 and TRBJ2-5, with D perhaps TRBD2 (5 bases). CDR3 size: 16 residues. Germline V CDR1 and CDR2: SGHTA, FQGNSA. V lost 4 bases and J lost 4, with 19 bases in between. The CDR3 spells CASSSRSGSGGETQYF. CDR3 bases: TGTGCCAGCAGCTCCAGGTCCGGGTCAGGAGGAGAGACCCAGTACTTC.

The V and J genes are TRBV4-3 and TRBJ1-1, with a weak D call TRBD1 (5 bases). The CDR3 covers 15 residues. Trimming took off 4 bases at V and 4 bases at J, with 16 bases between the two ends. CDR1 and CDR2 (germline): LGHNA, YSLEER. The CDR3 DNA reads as TGCGCCAGCAGCCCGGGGGAGGAGTTTCCCACTGAAGCTTTCTTT. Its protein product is CASSPGEEFPTEAFF.

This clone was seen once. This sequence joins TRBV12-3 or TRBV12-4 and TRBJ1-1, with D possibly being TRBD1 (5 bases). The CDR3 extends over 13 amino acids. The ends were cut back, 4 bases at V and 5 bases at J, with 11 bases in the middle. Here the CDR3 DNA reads TGTGCCAGCAGTTCAGGGAGGAGAACTGAAGCTTTCTTT. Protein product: CASSSGRRTEAFF.

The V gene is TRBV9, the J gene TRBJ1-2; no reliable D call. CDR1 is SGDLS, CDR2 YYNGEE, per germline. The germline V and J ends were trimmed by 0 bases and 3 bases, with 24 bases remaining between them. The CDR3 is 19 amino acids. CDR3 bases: TGTGCCAGCAGCGTAGGAAATATCCTCATTAGCGGGCCCGACTATGGCTACACCTTC. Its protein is CASSVGNILISGPDYGYTF. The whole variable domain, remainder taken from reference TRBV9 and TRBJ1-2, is DSGVTQTPKHLITATGQRVTLRCSPRSGDLSVYWYQQSLDQGLQFLIQYYNGEERAKGNILERFSAQQFPDLHSELNLSSLELGDSALYFCASSVGNILISGPDYGYTFGSGTRLTVV.

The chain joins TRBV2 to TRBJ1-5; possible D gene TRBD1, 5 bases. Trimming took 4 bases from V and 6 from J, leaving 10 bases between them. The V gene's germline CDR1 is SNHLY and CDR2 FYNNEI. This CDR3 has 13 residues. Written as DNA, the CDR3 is TGTGCCAGCAGTGGGGGGGTTGGTCAGCCCCAGCATTTT. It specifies CASSGGVGQPQHF.

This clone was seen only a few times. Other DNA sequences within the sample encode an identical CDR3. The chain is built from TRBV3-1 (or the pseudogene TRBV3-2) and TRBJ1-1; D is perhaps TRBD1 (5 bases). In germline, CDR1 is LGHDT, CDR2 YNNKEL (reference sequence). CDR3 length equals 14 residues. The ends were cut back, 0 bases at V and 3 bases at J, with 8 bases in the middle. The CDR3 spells CASSQDPRDTEAFF. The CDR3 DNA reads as TGTGCCAGCAGCCAAGATCCCAGGGACACTGAAGCTTTCTTT.

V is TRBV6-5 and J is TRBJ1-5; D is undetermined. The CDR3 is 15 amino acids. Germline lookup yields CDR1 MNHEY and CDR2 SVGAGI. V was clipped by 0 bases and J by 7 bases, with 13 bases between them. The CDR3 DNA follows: TGTGCCAGCAGTTACTCAAGGCGGGGTGGGCAGCCCCAGCATTTT. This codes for CASSYSRRGGQPQHF.

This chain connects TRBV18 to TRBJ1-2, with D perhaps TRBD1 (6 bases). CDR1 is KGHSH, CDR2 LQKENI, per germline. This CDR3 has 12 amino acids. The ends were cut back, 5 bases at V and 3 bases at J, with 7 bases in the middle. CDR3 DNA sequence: TGTGCCAGCTCAGAGGGGGACTATGGCTACACCTTC. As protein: CASSEGDYGYTF.

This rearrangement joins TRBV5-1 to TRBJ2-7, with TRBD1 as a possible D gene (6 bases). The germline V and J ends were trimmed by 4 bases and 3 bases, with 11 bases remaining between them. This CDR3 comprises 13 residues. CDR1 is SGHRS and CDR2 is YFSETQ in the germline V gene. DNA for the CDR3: TGCGCCAGCAGCCATACAGGGAACTACGAGCAGTACTTC. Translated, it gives CASSHTGNYEQYF. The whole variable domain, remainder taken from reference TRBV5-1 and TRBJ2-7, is KAGVTQTPRYLIKTRGQQVTLSCSPISGHRSVSWYQQTPGQGLQFLFEYFSETQRNKGNFPGRFSGRQFSNSRSEMNVSTLELGDSALYLCASSHTGNYEQYFGPGTRLTVT.

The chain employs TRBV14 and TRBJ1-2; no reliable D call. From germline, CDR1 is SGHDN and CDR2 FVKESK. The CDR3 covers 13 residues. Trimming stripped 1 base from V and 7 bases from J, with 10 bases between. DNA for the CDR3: TGTGCCAGCAGCCAAGGTGGAGGGTTTGGCTACACCTTC. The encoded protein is CASSQGGGFGYTF.

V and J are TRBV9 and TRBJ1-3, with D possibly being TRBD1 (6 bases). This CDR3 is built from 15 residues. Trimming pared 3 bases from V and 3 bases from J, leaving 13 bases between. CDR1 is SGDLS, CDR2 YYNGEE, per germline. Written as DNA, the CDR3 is TGTGCCAGCAGCGACCACAGGGTGCGTGGAAACACCATATATTTT. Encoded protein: CASSDHRVRGNTIYF.